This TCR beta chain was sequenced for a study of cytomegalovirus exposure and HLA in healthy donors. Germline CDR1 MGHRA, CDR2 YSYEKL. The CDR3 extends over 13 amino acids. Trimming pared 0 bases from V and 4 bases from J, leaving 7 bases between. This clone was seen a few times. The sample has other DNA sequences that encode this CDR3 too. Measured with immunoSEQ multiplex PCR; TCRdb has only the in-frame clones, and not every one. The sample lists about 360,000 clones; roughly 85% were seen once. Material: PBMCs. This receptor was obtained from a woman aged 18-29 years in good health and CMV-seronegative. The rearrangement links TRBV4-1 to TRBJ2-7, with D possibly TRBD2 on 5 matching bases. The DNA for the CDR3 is TGCGCCAGCAGCCAAGATCGGGGATACGAGCAGTACTTC. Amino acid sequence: CASSQDRGYEQYF.